Shown below are 10 T cell receptor beta chains from a single sample sequenced in a study of cytomegalovirus exposure and HLA in healthy donors. Primers for the PCR totalled 60 Vbeta and 13 Jbeta. Here immunoSEQ multiplex PCR was the method, and the copy in TCRdb shows in-frame clones only, minus some. This sample has under 150,000 clones, with approximately 78% found just once. Sequenced: PBMCs. These receptors were obtained from a human donor in good health.

The gene calls are TRBV7-3 and TRBJ2-1; 10 bases match TRBD1. V shed 1 base, J shed 5 bases, and the junction held 5 bases outside the gene matches. CDR1 is SGHTA, CDR2 FQGTGA, per germline. CDR3 length: 16 residues. CDR3 nucleotide sequence: TGTGCCAGCAGCTTAAACACCGGGACAGGGGACAATGAGCAGTTCTTC. It translates to CASSLNTGTGDNEQFF. The full variable domain, with the rest looked up from reference TRBV7-3 and TRBJ2-1, is GAGVSQTPSNKVTEKGKYVELRCDPISGHTALYWYRQSLGQGPEFLIYFQGTGAADDSGLPNDRFFAVRPEGSVSTLKIQRTERGDSAVYLCASSLNTGTGDNEQFFGPGTRLTVL.

V is TRBV30 and J is TRBJ1-2; 7 nucleotides line up with TRBD1. Germline V CDR1 and CDR2: GTSNPN, SVGIG (reference sequence). The J segment lost 4 bases and the V segment lost 2 bases, leaving 4 bases of the junction unmatched. This CDR3 is built from 13 residues. The CDR3 is CAWSPTGAYGYTF. Here the CDR3 DNA reads TGTGCCTGGAGTCCCACAGGGGCCTATGGCTACACCTTC.

This chain joins TRBV7-6 and TRBJ2-7; tentative D call: TRBD2 (5 bases). V dropped 5 bases and J dropped 7 bases, with 21 bases sitting between them. The CDR3 is 15 amino acids. Germline values: CDR1 SGHVS, CDR2 FNYEAQ. The CDR3 DNA reads as TGTGCCAGCAGCCCTGCGAGCCTGGTAGGCGGGGAGCAGTACTTC. Residues: CASSPASLVGGEQYF.

V usage is TRBV27 and J usage is TRBJ2-7, with 11 nucleotides matching TRBD2. The trim removed 6 bases at V and 2 bases at J, leaving 3 bases unmatched. CDR3 length: 14 amino acids. The germline V gene encodes CDR1 MNHEY and CDR2 SMNVEV (reference sequence). The CDR3, as DNA: TGTGCCAGCAGCGGACTAGCGGGCGCCTACGAGCAGTACTTC. It specifies CASSGLAGAYEQYF.

The chain carries TRBV6-6 and TRBJ1-1; D is undetermined. V lost 0 bases and J lost 8, with 13 bases in between. The CDR3 extends over 14 amino acids. Germline lookup yields CDR1 MNHNY and CDR2 SVGAGI (reference sequence). The CDR3 coding sequence is TGTGCCAGCAGTTACTCCTCCGCGAATCCCGAAGCTTTCTTT. Protein: CASSYSSANPEAFF.

The table lists this clone with a few counts. V and J are TRBV6-5 and TRBJ2-1; no definite D call. The germline V and J ends were trimmed by 2 bases and 6 bases, with 5 bases remaining between them. This CDR3 contains 12 residues. Germline assignment: CDR1 MNHEY and CDR2 SVGAGI. The CDR3 loop reads CASSYRGNEQFF. CDR3 sequence (DNA): TGTGCCAGCAGTTACAGAGGCAATGAGCAGTTCTTC.

The J gene is TRBJ1-1, the V gene TRBV28; D is unresolved. The CDR3 extends over 14 amino acids. Trimming removed 5 bases at V and 0 bases at J, with 10 bases between. CDR1 is MDHEN, CDR2 SYDVKM, per germline. The CDR3 sequence is CASSKGGMNTEAFF. CDR3 DNA: TGTGCCAGCAGTAAGGGCGGGATGAACACTGAAGCTTTCTTT.

This clone has a handful of counts. This chain connects TRBV28 to TRBJ2-2; D perhaps matches TRBD2 (5 bases). The CDR3 sequence is 14 residues long. Germline CDR1 and CDR2: MDHEN and SYDVKM. Trimming removed 6 bases at V and 5 bases at J, with 13 bases between. CDR3 sequence (DNA): TGTGCCAGCAGCCGGGGTTTCCTTACCGGGGAGCTGTTTTTT. Its protein product is CASSRGFLTGELFF.

The chain couples TRBV7-9 to TRBJ2-3, with D unresolved. The germline CDR1 and CDR2 sequences are SEHNR and FQNEAQ (reference sequence). This CDR3 spans 12 amino acids. The germline V and J ends were trimmed by 4 bases and 2 bases, with 4 bases remaining between them. The CDR3 coding sequence is TGTGCCAGCAGCTGGCTCACAGATACGCAGTATTTT. Protein sequence: CASSWLTDTQYF. Based on the CDR3 plus reference TRBV7-9 and TRBJ2-3, the full variable domain is DTGVSQNPRHKITKRGQNVTFRCDPISEHNRLYWYRQTLGQGPEFLTYFQNEAQLEKSRLLSDRFSAERPKGSFSTLEIQRTEQGDSAMYLCASSWLTDTQYFGPGTRLTVL.

The chain links TRBV9 to TRBJ2-5; TRBD2 matches 12 bases. CDR3 length: 18 amino acids. Trimming took 0 bases from V and 5 from J; bases not matched to a gene: 11. From germline, CDR1 is SGDLS and CDR2 YYNGEE. CDR3 sequence (DNA): TGTGCCAGCAGCGTAGGACTAGCGGGAGAAGGCGTCAGGGAGACCCAGTACTTC. This sequence encodes CASSVGLAGEGVRETQYF.